The clone carrying this T cell receptor beta chain was picked up a small number of times. Original processing methods: Amplification with reference gene primers provided the estimates of nucleated cell counts. Generated by immunoSEQ multiplex PCR, the TCRdb table keeps only in-frame clones and is missing some. That table is the source of V, J and clone size, and D and trimming were worked out from the DNA. The sample lists 84,000 or so clones, over 70% occurring once. The data originate from a study of blood T cell repertoires in COVID-19. The overall study: Samples came from the United States, Italy and Spain, spanning acute and convalescent COVID-19.

This CDR3 has 14 amino acids. Trimming shortened V by 0 bases and J by 4 bases, and 9 bases separated the two germline ends. In germline, CDR1 is SEHNR, CDR2 FQNEAQ (reference sequence). The V gene is TRBV7-9, the J gene TRBJ2-5; D is possibly TRBD1 (6 bases). The receptor was derived from a middle-aged woman with active or convalescent COVID-19. The sequencing input was peripheral blood. CDR3 amino acids: CASSLATTGETQYF. Here the CDR3 DNA reads TGTGCCAGCAGCTTAGCGACGACAGGAGAGACCCAGTACTTC.